This T cell receptor (beta chain) emerged from a study of CD8 T cells in ankylosing spondylitis. Notes on the study in general: It appeared that ankylosing spondylitis blood was characterized by a TCR beta motif of several highly homologous variants. Reactive arthritis synovial fluid and blood were previously reported to contain some motif variants. Reportedly, matched ankylosing spondylitis synovial fluid was significantly enriched for disease-linked clones.

TCRdb recomputed calls from the 5' RACE reads with MiXCR, one row per CDR3 protein. The sample contains about 800,000 distinct CDR3 sequences, over 9.5% of which appear only once. This clonotype was counted many times. Its cognate antigen is unknown. CDR1 and CDR2 from the germline V gene are DFQATT and SNEGSKA (reference sequence). V trimming: 4 bases; J trimming: 4 bases; junction bases outside the gene matches: 17. This CDR3 is built from 17 residues. Sequenced input: blood, either unsorted or a sorted T cell fraction (not recorded which). The receptor's source is a male donor with ankylosing spondylitis. The chain recombines TRBV20-1 with TRBJ2-3; 7 positions match TRBD2. The CDR3 DNA sequence: TGCAGTGCTATGTTCCCAGCGGGAAGTAGACAAGCAGATACGCAGTATTTT. Its protein product is CSAMFPAGSRQADTQYF.